Following are 30 T cell receptor beta chains from one sample sequenced in a study of blood T cell repertoires in COVID-19. Some clones are missing from TCRdb's copy, which holds only in-frame ones; the method was immunoSEQ multiplex PCR. The table records about 120,000 clones, roughly 89% of them present only once. The sequencing input was peripheral blood. All receptors come from a woman in her sixties or seventies with COVID-19, enrolled during active disease.

The chain carries TRBV4-1 and TRBJ2-5, with 7 bases fitting TRBD2. Losses at the gene ends were 1 base for V and 2 bases for J; bases not matched to a gene: 10. CDR1 is MGHRA, CDR2 YSYEKL, per germline. The CDR3 extends over 17 amino acids. The CDR3 nucleotides read TGCGCCAGCAGCCAAGGGGTTCTCCACGGGGGGCAAGAGACCCAGTACTTC. It encodes CASSQGVLHGGQETQYF.

This sequence joins TRBV4-2 and TRBJ1-5; D gene ambiguous. The CDR3 is 15 residues long. The V end was cut by 3 bases, the J end by 4 bases, with 13 bases between. Germline assignment: CDR1 LGHNA and CDR2 YNFKEQ. CDR3 sequence reads: CASSHPGEGNQPQHF. CDR3 DNA sequence: TGTGCCAGCAGCCATCCTGGGGAGGGAAATCAGCCCCAGCATTTT.

The chain has TRBV19 and TRBJ1-1; D is unclear. CDR1 and CDR2 (germline): LNHDA, SQIVND (reference sequence). This CDR3 spans 14 amino acids. Trimming removed 5 bases from V and 4 bases from J, with 14 bases in between. CDR3 DNA: TGTGCCAGTAGTGCCCCGACCTGGAGCACTGAAGCTTTCTTT. It yields the protein CASSAPTWSTEAFF.

The gene calls are TRBV10-3 and TRBJ2-5; no clear D. V was trimmed by 2 bases and J by 5 bases, leaving 3 bases between them. The V gene's germline CDR1 is ENHRY and CDR2 SYGVKD. The CDR3 is 11 amino acids. The CDR3 loop is CAISEEETQYF. DNA for the CDR3: TGTGCCATCAGTGAGGAGGAGACCCAGTACTTC.

V is TRBV7-8 and J is TRBJ2-3, with TRBD2 matching over 12 bases. This CDR3 is 15 amino acids long. CDR1 and CDR2 from the germline V gene are SGHVS and FQNEAQ. Trimming cost V 5 bases and J 3 bases; bases outside gene matches: 3. In DNA form, the CDR3 reads TGTGCCAGCAGCCCCCTAGCGGGGGGGACAGATACGCAGTATTTT. Protein: CASSPLAGGTDTQYF.

This rearrangement joins TRBV12-3 or TRBV12-4 to TRBJ1-2; D not resolved. Trimming shortened V by 3 bases and J by 8 bases, and 7 bases separated the two germline ends. The CDR3 consists of 11 residues. The CDR3 DNA sequence: TGTGCCAGCAGTTTCCTGCAGGGCTACACCTTC. Its translation is CASSFLQGYTF.

This clone was counted once. The chain combines TRBV5-1 with TRBJ2-7; 7 nucleotides match TRBD1. Trimming cost V 0 bases and J 2 bases; bases outside gene matches: 5. The CDR3 length is 15 residues. Germline V gene data show CDR1 as SGHRS and CDR2 as YFSETQ. CDR3 amino acids: CASSLGQGGTYEQYF. The CDR3 coding sequence is TGCGCCAGCAGCTTGGGACAGGGCGGAACCTACGAGCAGTACTTC.

This chain joins TRBV5-4 and TRBJ2-7, with a possible D match to TRBD1 (6 bases). Per germline, CDR1 SGHNT and CDR2 YYREEE (reference sequence). The CDR3 length is 14 residues. V lost 3 bases and J 5 bases, leaving 15 bases between the germline ends. The CDR3 DNA reads as TGTGCCAGCAGCTCGAGACAGACAGGAGACGAGCAGTACTTC. Amino acid sequence: CASSSRQTGDEQYF.

This chain connects TRBV19 to TRBJ1-2; tentatively, D is TRBD1 (5 bases). Deletions cut 3 bases from V and 0 bases from J, with 11 bases between. Per germline, CDR1 LNHDA and CDR2 SQIVND (reference sequence). The CDR3 is made up of 15 amino acids. The CDR3 bases are TGTGCCAGTAGTATTTTGACAGCAACTAACTATGGCTACACCTTC. It encodes CASSILTATNYGYTF. Full variable domain (rest looked up from reference TRBV19 and TRBJ1-2): DGGITQSPKYLFRKEGQNVTLSCEQNLNHDAMYWYRQDPGQGLRLIYYSQIVNDFQKGDIAEGYSVSREKKESFPLTVTSAQKNPTAFYLCASSILTATNYGYTFGSGTRLTVV.

This chain uses TRBV30 with TRBJ1-3; tentative D call: TRBD1 (5 bases). Germline CDR1 and CDR2: GTSNPN and SVGIG (reference sequence). The length of the CDR3 is 14 residues. V dropped 2 bases and J dropped 1 base, with 9 bases sitting between them. Written as DNA, the CDR3 is TGTGCCTGGAGTCAGGCAGGGTCTGGAAACACCATATATTTT. Protein product: CAWSQAGSGNTIYF.

The chain recombines TRBV5-6 with TRBJ1-2, with 9 bases lining up with TRBD1. The length of the CDR3 is 12 residues. Germline V gene data show CDR1 as SGHDT and CDR2 as YYEEEE. The V segment lost 7 bases and the J segment 2 bases; nucleotides outside the gene matches: 0. CDR3 nucleotides: TGTGCCAGCGGGACAGGGAACTATGGCTACACCTTC. Translating gives CASGTGNYGYTF.

The chain carries TRBV6-5 and TRBJ2-5; 13 bases are shared with TRBD2. The CDR3 loop spans 15 amino acids. J was trimmed by 5 bases and V by 6 bases; bases with no gene match: 6. CDR1 and CDR2 from the germline V gene are MNHEY and SVGAGI. CDR3 in DNA: TGTGCCAGCAGCTACACTAGCGGGGGGGCCGAGACCCAGTACTTC. Translating gives CASSYTSGGAETQYF.

In this sample, this clone turned up once. The chain has TRBV5-1 and TRBJ1-2; D might be TRBD1 (5 bases). Germline CDR1 SGHRS, CDR2 YFSETQ. Trimming took off 0 bases at V and 2 bases at J, with 8 bases between the two ends. This CDR3 is built from 14 residues. The CDR3 reads CASSLDRPNYGYTF. The CDR3 bases are TGCGCCAGCAGCTTGGACAGGCCGAACTATGGCTACACCTTC.

This chain uses TRBV6-4 with TRBJ1-1; TRBD1 matches 7 bases. There are 13 residues in the CDR3. J lost 1 base, V lost 5 bases, and 1 base had no gene match. Per the germline V gene, CDR1 is MRHNA and CDR2 is SNTAGT. This chain's CDR3 is CASSPGGNTEAFF. The CDR3 DNA reads as TGTGCCAGCAGTCCAGGGGGGAACACTGAAGCTTTCTTT.

The rearrangement links TRBV5-4 to TRBJ2-2; 7 nucleotides line up with TRBD1. The junction had 4 bases not matched to a gene; V was cut back by 5 bases and J by 6 bases. This CDR3 region has 13 residues. Germline CDR1 is SGHNT and CDR2 is YYREEE (reference sequence). The DNA of the CDR3 is TGTGCCAGCAGTGGGACAGCCCCCGGGGAGCTGTTTTTT. Encoded protein: CASSGTAPGELFF.

The chain links TRBV19 to TRBJ2-7, with 9 bases fitting TRBD1. Germline values: CDR1 LNHDA, CDR2 SQIVND (reference sequence). This CDR3 has 16 residues. With V trimmed by 4 bases and J by 3 bases, 10 bases remained unmatched. The CDR3 sequence is CASSKDLGQGHYEQYF. The CDR3 DNA sequence: TGTGCCAGTAGTAAGGATTTGGGACAGGGTCACTACGAGCAGTACTTC.

The chain carries TRBV19 and TRBJ2-5; TRBD2 aligns across 9 bases. Germline V CDR1 and CDR2: LNHDA, SQIVND (reference sequence). The V and J ends lost 3 bases and 1 base, in that order; junction bases with no gene match: 3. The CDR3 contains 15 residues. The CDR3 nucleotides read TGTGCCAGTAGTATTTTAGCGGGGGTCCAAGAGACCCAGTACTTC. This translates into CASSILAGVQETQYF. Variable domain in full (rest from reference TRBV19 and TRBJ2-5): DGGITQSPKYLFRKEGQNVTLSCEQNLNHDAMYWYRQDPGQGLRLIYYSQIVNDFQKGDIAEGYSVSREKKESFPLTVTSAQKNPTAFYLCASSILAGVQETQYFGPGTRLLVL.

The rearrangement joins TRBV10-3 to TRBJ1-1, with TRBD1 matching over 9 bases. The V and J ends lost 11 bases and 0 bases, in that order; junction bases with no gene match: 4. Germline V gene lookup returns CDR1 ENHRY and CDR2 SYGVKD. The CDR3 length is 13 residues. CDR3 in DNA: TGTGCCGCACAGGGGGCATTGAACACTGAAGCTTTCTTT. This translates into CAAQGALNTEAFF.

V and J are TRBV6-6 and TRBJ1-4, with D perhaps TRBD1 (5 bases). The length of the CDR3 is 16 residues. Trimming shortened V by 6 bases and J by 0 bases, and 14 bases separated the two germline ends. The V gene's germline CDR1 is MNHNY and CDR2 SVGAGI (reference sequence). As DNA, the CDR3 is TGTGCCAGCAGCTCTAAAACAGGTGCAACTAATGAAAAACTGTTTTTT. Its protein product is CASSSKTGATNEKLFF.

The rearrangement uses TRBV19 and TRBJ1-2, with 7 nucleotides matching TRBD1. The V gene's germline CDR1 is LNHDA and CDR2 SQIVND (reference sequence). This CDR3 has 14 residues. V gave up 5 bases and J gave up 2 bases; unmatched junction bases: 5. CDR3 sequence: CASSSRQGNYGYTF. The CDR3 nucleotides are TGTGCCAGTAGTTCCCGACAGGGAAACTATGGCTACACCTTC.

This clone was detected once. The V gene is TRBV25-1, the J gene TRBJ2-7; D ambiguous. Trimming shortened V by 10 bases and J by 3 bases, and 19 bases separated the two germline ends. This CDR3 is built from 14 residues. Germline CDR1 and CDR2: MGHDK and SYGVNS. CDR3 nucleotides: TGTGCCACCGAGAACCCTAACAGTTACTACGAGCAGTACTTC. Its translation is CATENPNSYYEQYF.

The chain carries TRBV5-1 and TRBJ2-6, with 11 bases fitting TRBD1. CDR1 and CDR2 from the germline V gene are SGHRS and YFSETQ. Germline trimming cut 4 bases from V and 3 bases from J; bases unmatched to any gene: 6. The CDR3 has 17 residues. As DNA, the CDR3 is TGCGCCAGCAGCCTGCGGACAGGGGGCGATGGGGCCAACGTCCTGACTTTC. Translation: CASSLRTGGDGANVLTF.

The rearrangement joins TRBV11-2 to TRBJ2-5; TRBD1 aligns across 7 bases. CDR1 SGHAT and CDR2 FQNNGV come from the germline V gene. Unmatched junction bases numbered 7, after V lost 5 bases and J lost 1 base. The CDR3 contains 15 residues. As DNA, the CDR3 is TGTGCCAGCAGCCTTGGGACAGCGACCCAAGAGACCCAGTACTTC. Its translation is CASSLGTATQETQYF.

This sequence joins TRBV6-5 and TRBJ2-5, with D tentatively TRBD2 (5 bases). The CDR3 is 14 residues long. Trimming removed 0 bases from V and 7 bases from J, with 12 bases in between. Germline assignment: CDR1 MNHEY and CDR2 SVGAGI. The CDR3 DNA follows: TGTGCCAGCAGTTACTCAGTGGCCGAGGGGACCCAGTACTTC. Protein product: CASSYSVAEGTQYF.

The CDR3 DNA follows: TGTGCCAGCAGCTCCAACCTACCGACAAACACCGGGGAGCTGTTTTTT. Its translation is CASSSNLPTNTGELFF. The chain is built from TRBV11-1 and TRBJ2-2; no firm D call. V was cut by 4 bases and J by 2 bases, with 14 bases left in between. This CDR3 has 16 residues. CDR1 SGHAT and CDR2 FQDESV come from the germline V gene (reference sequence).

The V call is TRBV7-9, the J call TRBJ2-1, with D perhaps matching TRBD2 (6 bases). CDR1 and CDR2 (germline): SEHNR, FQNEAQ (reference sequence). The germline V and J ends were trimmed by 10 bases and 3 bases, with 16 bases remaining between them. CDR3 length: 14 amino acids. The CDR3 region has the DNA TGTGCCACCTTCCAGTCGGGGGTCTACAATGAGCAGTTCTTC. Residues: CATFQSGVYNEQFF.

This sequence joins TRBV7-9 and TRBJ2-5, with D possibly matching TRBD2 (5 bases). The CDR3 length is 14 residues. Trimming shortened V by 2 bases and J by 7 bases, and 14 bases separated the two germline ends. In germline, CDR1 is SEHNR, CDR2 FQNEAQ (reference sequence). The DNA of the CDR3 is TGTGCCAGCAGCTTAATGAGGGCGGCCGGGACCCAGTACTTC. Its translation is CASSLMRAAGTQYF. Full variable domain (rest looked up from reference TRBV7-9 and TRBJ2-5): DTGVSQNPRHKITKRGQNVTFRCDPISEHNRLYWYRQTLGQGPEFLTYFQNEAQLEKSRLLSDRFSAERPKGSFSTLEIQRTEQGDSAMYLCASSLMRAAGTQYFGPGTRLLVL.

The chain uses TRBV19 and TRBJ1-2, with D perhaps matching TRBD1 (5 bases). The germline V gene encodes CDR1 LNHDA and CDR2 SQIVND (reference sequence). V shed 6 bases and J shed 7 bases, with 12 bases lying between them. There are 12 residues in the CDR3. CDR3 amino acids: CASRPGGGGYTF. The CDR3 DNA sequence: TGTGCCAGTAGGCCTGGGGGGGGTGGCTACACCTTC.

This clone has only one observation. The rearrangement joins TRBV19 to TRBJ2-5; a possible D gene is TRBD2 (6 bases). This CDR3 comprises 17 residues. CDR1 and CDR2 (germline): LNHDA, SQIVND (reference sequence). V was cut by 6 bases and J by 1 base, with 21 bases left in between. CDR3 sequence: CASRPGAAGYIQETQYF. DNA for the CDR3: TGTGCCAGTAGGCCAGGCGCAGCGGGCTATATCCAAGAGACCCAGTACTTC.

The chain has TRBV4-3 and TRBJ1-2; TRBD1 is a possible D gene (5 bases). V was shortened by 3 bases and J by 6 bases, with 14 bases between the two germline ends. The CDR3 is 14 amino acids. Germline V lookup: CDR1 LGHNA, CDR2 YSLEER. The CDR3 protein is CASSHVGRRDGYTF. For the CDR3, the DNA is TGCGCCAGCAGCCACGTGGGGCGCCGAGATGGCTACACCTTC.